This TCR beta chain was sequenced for a study of cytomegalovirus exposure and HLA in healthy donors. Regarding the study as a whole: There were several of the most significant clusters that appeared linked to common viral pathogens in a later analysis. In a later analysis, a missense DCLRE1C variant was linked to TCR beta V- and J-gene trimming. Some TCR beta chains (roughly 150 of them) were listed as cytomegalovirus-associated.

On this clone: The antigen remains unidentified.

Germline-derived CDR1 and CDR2 are MDHEN and SYDVKM. V dropped 5 bases and J dropped 4; count of bases not matched to a gene: 10. The length of the CDR3 is 17 residues. Vbeta (60) and Jbeta (13) primers were used in the PCR. Measured with immunoSEQ multiplex PCR; TCRdb has only the in-frame clones, and not every one. The table for this sample gives fewer than 130,000 clones. The J gene is TRBJ1-5, the V gene TRBV28; 11 bases agree with TRBD1. This TCR was recovered from a middle-aged man in good health and CMV-seronegative. The sequenced sample consisted of PBMCs. The CDR3 DNA reads as TGTGCCAGCAGTACACACTCGGGGACAGGGGGGAATCAGCCCCAGCATTTT. Translation: CASSTHSGTGGNQPQHF. The full variable domain, in which reference TRBV28 and TRBJ1-5 provide the parts outside the CDR3, is DVKVTQSSRYLVKRTGEKVFLECVQDMDHENMFWYRQDPGLGLRLIYFSYDVKMKEKGDIPEGYSVSREKKERFSLILESASTNQTSMYLCASSTHSGTGGNQPQHFGDGTRLSIL.